The T cell receptor (beta chain) under discussion was sequenced for a study of Ad26.COV2.S vaccination and SARS-CoV-2 variants. Looking at the study overall: Ad26.COV2.S, an intramuscular injection, was given once or twice 56 days apart. Study results and limitations: It was reported that spike-specific CD8+ and CD4+ T cell responses were substantially broad after vaccination.

Treatment noted: roughly 20 received Ad26.COV2.S at low or high dose, single or two shots; 5 received placebo; per-sample allocation not given. Specimens were obtained on day 63 following the first vaccine or placebo injection. This person who donated was an adult of 18-55 years in Boston. Germline V lookup: CDR1 LGHDT, CDR2 YNNKEL (reference sequence). The length of the CDR3 is 17 residues. With 1 base removed from V and 4 bases from J, the gap between germline ends came to 16 bases. Notes on this clone: Its antigen is currently unknown.

Profiled with immunoSEQ multiplex PCR; TCRdb holds only in-frame clones, not every one. The table has 300,000 to 400,000 clones, around 87% seen once. This sample comprised peripheral blood, obtained in a trial of Ad26.COV2.S vaccine versus placebo. This receptor was taken from a person aged 18-60 years who received the Ad26.COV2.S COVID-19 vaccine or a placebo. The rearrangement joins TRBV3-1 (or the pseudogene TRBV3-2) to TRBJ1-4, with D maybe TRBD1 (5 bases). CDR3 region: CASSQVEGGDHNEKLFF. CDR3 DNA sequence: TGTGCCAGCAGCCAAGTTGAGGGAGGGGACCATAATGAAAAACTGTTTTTT.